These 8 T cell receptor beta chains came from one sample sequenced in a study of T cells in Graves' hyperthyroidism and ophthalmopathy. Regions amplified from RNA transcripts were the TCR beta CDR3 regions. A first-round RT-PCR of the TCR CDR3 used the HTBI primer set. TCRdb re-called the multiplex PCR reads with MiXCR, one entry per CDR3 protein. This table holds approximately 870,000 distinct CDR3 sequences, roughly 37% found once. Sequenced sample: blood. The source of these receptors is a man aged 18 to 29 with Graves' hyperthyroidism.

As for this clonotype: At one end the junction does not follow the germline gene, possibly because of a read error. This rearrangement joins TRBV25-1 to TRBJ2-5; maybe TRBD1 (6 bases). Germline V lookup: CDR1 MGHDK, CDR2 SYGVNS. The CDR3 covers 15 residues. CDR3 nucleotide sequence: TGTGCCTGCAGTGCTGGCCTACAGGGTTGGGAGACCCAGTACTTC. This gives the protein CACSAGLQGWETQYF. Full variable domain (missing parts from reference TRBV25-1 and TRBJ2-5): EADIYQTPRYLVIGTGKKITLECSQTMGHDKMYWYQQDPGMELHLIHYSYGVNSTEKGDLSSESTVSRIRTEHFPLTLESARPSHTSQYLCACSAGLQGWETQYFGPGTRLLVL.

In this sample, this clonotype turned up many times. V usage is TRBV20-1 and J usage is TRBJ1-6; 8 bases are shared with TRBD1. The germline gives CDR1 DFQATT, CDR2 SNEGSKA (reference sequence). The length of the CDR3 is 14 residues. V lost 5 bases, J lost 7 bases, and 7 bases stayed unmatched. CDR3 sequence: CSAAPRTGNSPLHF. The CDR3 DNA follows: TGCAGTGCTGCCCCTCGGACAGGGAATTCACCCCTCCACTTT.

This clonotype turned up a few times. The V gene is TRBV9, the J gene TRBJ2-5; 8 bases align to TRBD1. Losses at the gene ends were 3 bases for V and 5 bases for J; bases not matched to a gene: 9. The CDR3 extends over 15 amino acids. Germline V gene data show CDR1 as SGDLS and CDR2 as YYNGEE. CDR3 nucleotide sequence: TGTGCCAGCAGCGCCTTTCAGGGGGCGCGGGAGACCCAGTACTTC. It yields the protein CASSAFQGARETQYF.

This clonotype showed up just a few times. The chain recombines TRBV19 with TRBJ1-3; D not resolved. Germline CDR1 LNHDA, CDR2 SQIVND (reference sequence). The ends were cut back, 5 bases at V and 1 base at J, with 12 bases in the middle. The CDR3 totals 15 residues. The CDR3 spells CASSGGVASGNTIYF. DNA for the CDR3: TGTGCCAGTAGTGGCGGGGTAGCATCTGGAAACACCATATATTTT.

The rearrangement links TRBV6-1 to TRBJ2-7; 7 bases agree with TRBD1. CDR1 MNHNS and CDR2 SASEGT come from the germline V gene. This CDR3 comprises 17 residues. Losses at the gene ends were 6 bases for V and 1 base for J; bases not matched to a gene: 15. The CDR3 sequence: CASRPDRVLPSSYEQYF. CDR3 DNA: TGTGCCAGCAGACCCGACAGGGTTCTTCCTTCTTCCTACGAGCAGTACTTC.

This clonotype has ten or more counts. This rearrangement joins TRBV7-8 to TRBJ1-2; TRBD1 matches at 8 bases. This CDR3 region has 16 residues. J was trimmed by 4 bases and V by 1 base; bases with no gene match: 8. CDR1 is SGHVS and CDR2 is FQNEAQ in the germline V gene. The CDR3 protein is CASSLVRATGVYGYTF. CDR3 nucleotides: TGTGCCAGCAGCTTAGTGCGCGCGACAGGGGTCTATGGCTACACCTTC. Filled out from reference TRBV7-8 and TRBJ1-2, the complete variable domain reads GAGVSQSPRYKVAKRGQDVALRCDPISGHVSLFWYQQALGQGPEFLTYFQNEAQLDKSGLPSDRFFAERPEGSVSTLKIQRTQQEDSAVYLCASSLVRATGVYGYTFGSGTRLTVV.

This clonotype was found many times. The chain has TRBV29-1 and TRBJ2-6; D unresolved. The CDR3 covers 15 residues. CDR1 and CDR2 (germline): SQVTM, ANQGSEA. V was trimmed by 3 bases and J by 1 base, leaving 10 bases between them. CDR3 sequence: CSVEFIVSGANVLTF. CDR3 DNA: TGCAGCGTTGAGTTTATCGTTTCTGGGGCCAACGTCCTGACTTTC.

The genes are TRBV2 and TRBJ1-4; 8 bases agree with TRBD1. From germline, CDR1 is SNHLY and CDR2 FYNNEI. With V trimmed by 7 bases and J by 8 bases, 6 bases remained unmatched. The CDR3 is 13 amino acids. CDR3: CASKADRAEKLFF. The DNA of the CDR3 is TGTGCCAGCAAGGCGGACAGGGCGGAAAAACTGTTTTTT.